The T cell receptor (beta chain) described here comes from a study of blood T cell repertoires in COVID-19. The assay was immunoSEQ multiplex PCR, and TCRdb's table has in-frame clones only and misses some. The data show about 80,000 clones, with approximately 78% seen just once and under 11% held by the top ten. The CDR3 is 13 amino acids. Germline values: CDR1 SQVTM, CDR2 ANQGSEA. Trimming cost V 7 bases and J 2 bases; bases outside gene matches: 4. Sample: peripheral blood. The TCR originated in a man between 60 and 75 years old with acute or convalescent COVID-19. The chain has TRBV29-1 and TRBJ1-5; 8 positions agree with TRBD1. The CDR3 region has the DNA TGCAGCGCACAGGGACAGGGCAATCAGCCCCAGCATTTT. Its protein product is CSAQGQGNQPQHF.